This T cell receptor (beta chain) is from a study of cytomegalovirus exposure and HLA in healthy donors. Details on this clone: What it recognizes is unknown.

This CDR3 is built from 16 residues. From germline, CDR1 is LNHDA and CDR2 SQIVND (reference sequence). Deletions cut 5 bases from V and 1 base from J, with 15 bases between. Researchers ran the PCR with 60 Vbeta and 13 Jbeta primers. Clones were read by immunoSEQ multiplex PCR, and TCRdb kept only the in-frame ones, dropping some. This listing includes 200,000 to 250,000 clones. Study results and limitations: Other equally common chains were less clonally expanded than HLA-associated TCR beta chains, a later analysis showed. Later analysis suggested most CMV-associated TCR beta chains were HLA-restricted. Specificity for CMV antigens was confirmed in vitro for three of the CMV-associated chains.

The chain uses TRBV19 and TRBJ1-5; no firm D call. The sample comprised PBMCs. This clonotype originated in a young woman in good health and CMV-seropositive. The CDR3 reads CASSFHGRVSNQPQHF. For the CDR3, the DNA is TGTGCCAGTAGTTTCCATGGGAGGGTGAGCAATCAGCCCCAGCATTTT.